The 25 T cell receptor beta chains reported below all come from one sample, sequenced in a study of T cell responses to AZD1222 COVID-19 vaccine. Clones were sequenced by immunoSEQ multiplex PCR, and TCRdb holds only the in-frame ones, with some missing. This sample carries around 140,000 clones, around 89% of them seen once, and the ten largest clones take 1.5% to 2%. The sequencing used peripheral blood, collected on day 0 of AZD1222 vaccination. These receptors all come from an adult in good health.

J is TRBJ2-1 and V is TRBV5-4; 9 bases match TRBD2. J gave up 8 bases and V 7 bases, and 7 bases lay outside the gene matches. Per the germline V gene, CDR1 is SGHNT and CDR2 is YYREEE (reference sequence). The CDR3 runs 13 residues. The CDR3 region is CASVPVAGDEQFF. The CDR3, as DNA: TGTGCCAGCGTACCTGTAGCGGGGGATGAGCAGTTCTTC.

The V call is TRBV5-4, the J call TRBJ1-2; the match to TRBD1 covers 11 bases. The junction had 6 bases not matched to a gene; V was cut back by 4 bases and J by 7 bases. In germline, CDR1 is SGHNT, CDR2 YYREEE (reference sequence). The CDR3 is made up of 14 amino acids. The CDR3 reads CASSNPDRGRGYTF. The CDR3 DNA is TGTGCCAGCAGCAACCCGGACAGGGGGCGTGGCTACACCTTC.

This chain uses TRBV14 with TRBJ1-1; D might be TRBD1 (6 bases). Germline-derived CDR1 and CDR2 are SGHDN and FVKESK. V lost 3 bases, J lost 1 base, and 6 bases lay in between. The CDR3 consists of 13 residues. This CDR3 reads CASSQTGNTEAFF. The CDR3 DNA sequence: TGTGCCAGCAGCCAGACAGGGAACACTGAAGCTTTCTTT.

The chain couples TRBV4-2 to TRBJ2-6, with no clear D. Germline CDR1 is LGHNA and CDR2 is YNFKEQ. V was clipped by 4 bases and J by 1 base, with 17 bases between them. CDR3 size: 18 residues. The CDR3 DNA follows: TGTGCCAGCAGCCCCTATCATTCCCCTCTATCTGGGGCCAACGTCCTGACTTTC. Residues: CASSPYHSPLSGANVLTF.

The chain couples TRBV19 to TRBJ2-3, with D maybe TRBD1 (5 bases). The CDR3 is made up of 15 amino acids. Germline loops: CDR1 LNHDA, CDR2 SQIVND (reference sequence). Trimming took 7 bases from V and 6 from J, leaving 20 bases between them. In nucleotides, the CDR3 is TGTGCCAGTAAAAGATTAGACGGTGCAGGGGATACGCAGTATTTT. Its translation: CASKRLDGAGDTQYF.

This chain joins TRBV2 and TRBJ1-5; D gene uncertain. CDR3 size: 14 residues. Germline V lookup: CDR1 SNHLY, CDR2 FYNNEI. V lost 7 bases to trimming and J lost 6 bases, with 16 bases between them. CDR3 loop: CASKGSRGRQPQHF. DNA for the CDR3: TGTGCCAGCAAAGGCTCACGAGGTCGTCAGCCCCAGCATTTT.

The chain uses TRBV19 and TRBJ1-1; TRBD1 matches 8 bases. CDR1 is LNHDA, CDR2 SQIVND, per germline (reference sequence). The CDR3 sequence is 14 residues long. Trimming removed 7 bases from V and 0 bases from J; junction bases left unmatched: 4. CDR3 in DNA: TGTGCCAGTACCTCGGACAGGGTGAACACTGAAGCTTTCTTT. Amino acid sequence: CASTSDRVNTEAFF.

This clone showed up just once. The V gene is TRBV6-5, the J gene TRBJ2-7; 9 bases line up with TRBD1. The J segment lost 3 bases and the V segment lost 2 bases, leaving 8 bases of the junction unmatched. The germline V gene encodes CDR1 MNHEY and CDR2 SVGAGI. The CDR3 has 16 amino acids. CDR3 residues: CASSYPRTGADYEQYF. Here the CDR3 DNA reads TGTGCCAGCAGTTACCCACGGACAGGGGCTGACTACGAGCAGTACTTC.

The chain recombines TRBV5-4 with TRBJ2-2; D might be TRBD2 (5 bases). CDR3 length equals 16 residues. The ends were cut back, 2 bases at V and 5 bases at J, with 16 bases in the middle. Germline values: CDR1 SGHNT, CDR2 YYREEE (reference sequence). The CDR3 region is CASSFGGLSATGELFF. CDR3 DNA sequence: TGTGCCAGCAGCTTTGGAGGACTCTCGGCTACCGGGGAGCTGTTTTTT.

The chain has TRBV5-4 and TRBJ2-1, with D possibly TRBD1 on 6 matching bases. The CDR3 covers 14 residues. CDR1 and CDR2 from the germline V gene are SGHNT and YYREEE (reference sequence). Trimming removed 1 base from V and 4 bases from J, with 9 bases in between. CDR3 coding DNA: TGTGCCAGCAGCTTGTTTGGGACATACAATGAGCAGTTCTTC. Translated: CASSLFGTYNEQFF.

This sequence joins TRBV5-4 and TRBJ2-1; D is possibly TRBD1 or TRBD2 (7 bases each). The V and J ends lost 4 bases and 4 bases respectively, with 21 bases between them. The length of the CDR3 is 17 residues. CDR1 and CDR2 from the germline V gene are SGHNT and YYREEE (reference sequence). DNA of the CDR3: TGTGCCAGCAGCCCTGGGGCAGGGGGGGATTGGTACAATGAGCAGTTCTTC. It codes for CASSPGAGGDWYNEQFF.

The chain links TRBV27 to TRBJ2-7, with TRBD2 matching over 9 bases. V was clipped by 4 bases and J by 6 bases; unmatched bases: 10. The CDR3 is 15 residues long. CDR1 is MNHEY, CDR2 SMNVEV, per germline (reference sequence). Here the CDR3 reads CASSYSGRGGLEQYF. DNA of the CDR3: TGTGCCAGCAGTTATAGCGGGAGAGGGGGGCTCGAGCAGTACTTC.

The rearrangement links TRBV11-3 to TRBJ2-3; 7 nucleotides line up with TRBD2. V lost 4 bases, J lost 4 bases, and 5 bases stayed unmatched. Germline V lookup: CDR1 SGHNT, CDR2 YENEEA. The CDR3 extends over 14 amino acids. CDR3 amino acids: CASSSLTSADTQYF. The DNA of the CDR3 is TGTGCCAGCAGCTCCCTTACTAGCGCAGATACGCAGTATTTT.

This chain uses TRBV5-1 with TRBJ2-1, with 7 positions matching TRBD1. The CDR3 runs 15 residues. Trimming at V came to 3 bases and at J to 2 bases, leaving 5 bases not matched to a gene. The germline CDR1 and CDR2 sequences are SGHRS and YFSETQ. The CDR3 sequence: CASSSNRGPYNEQFF. The CDR3 nucleotides read TGCGCCAGCAGCTCAAACAGGGGACCCTACAATGAGCAGTTCTTC. Using reference TRBV5-1 and TRBJ2-1 for the parts outside the CDR3, the full variable domain is KAGVTQTPRYLIKTRGQQVTLSCSPISGHRSVSWYQQTPGQGLQFLFEYFSETQRNKGNFPGRFSGRQFSNSRSEMNVSTLELGDSALYLCASSSNRGPYNEQFFGPGTRLTVL.

The chain couples TRBV5-1 to TRBJ1-2; the D is unclear. Trimming left V 4 bases short and J 2 bases short, with 15 bases between. CDR1 is SGHRS, CDR2 YFSETQ, per germline. The CDR3 extends over 15 amino acids. The CDR3 region has the DNA TGCGCCAGCAGCCGTGGCCCCACGGACAACTATGGCTACACCTTC. It translates to CASSRGPTDNYGYTF.

The sample holds one count of this clone. This sequence joins TRBV7-9 and TRBJ2-1; 7 bases match TRBD2. Trimming took 8 bases from V and 0 from J; bases not matched to a gene: 16. The germline gives CDR1 SEHNR, CDR2 FQNEAQ (reference sequence). This CDR3 has 18 amino acids. The CDR3 region is CASLGSGLAESSYNEQFF. The CDR3 DNA is TGTGCCAGCTTGGGGAGTGGGCTAGCGGAGAGCTCCTACAATGAGCAGTTCTTC.

The genes are TRBV19 and TRBJ2-3; 8 nucleotides align to TRBD1. The CDR3 runs to 14 residues. The trim removed 4 bases at V and 6 bases at J, leaving 6 bases unmatched. Germline-derived CDR1 and CDR2 are LNHDA and SQIVND (reference sequence). The CDR3: CASSRRQGSDTQYF. CDR3 DNA: TGTGCCAGTAGTAGGAGACAGGGGTCCGATACGCAGTATTTT.

The chain joins TRBV4-2 to TRBJ1-1, with D hard to call. This CDR3 comprises 13 residues. Per the germline V gene, CDR1 is LGHNA and CDR2 is YNFKEQ. V lost 6 bases and J 4 bases, leaving 12 bases between the germline ends. In DNA, the CDR3 is TGTGCCAGCAGTCTCACCCCGGGCACTGAAGCTTTCTTT. It yields the protein CASSLTPGTEAFF.

The rearrangement uses TRBV10-3 and TRBJ2-7; 11 nucleotides line up with TRBD1. V shed 2 bases and J 5 bases; nucleotides not matched to a gene: 5. This CDR3 contains 15 residues. Per the germline V gene, CDR1 is ENHRY and CDR2 is SYGVKD. As DNA, the CDR3 is TGTGCCATCAGTGAGGTTGGACAGGGGGCCCACGAGCAGTACTTC. Its protein is CAISEVGQGAHEQYF.

The chain employs TRBV2 and TRBJ1-1; unclear D gene. V was clipped by 2 bases and J by 1 base, with 11 bases between them. In germline, CDR1 is SNHLY, CDR2 FYNNEI. CDR3 size: 15 residues. CDR3 loop: CASSESSQTNTEAFF. The DNA for the CDR3 is TGTGCCAGCAGTGAATCGAGCCAAACGAACACTGAAGCTTTCTTT.

V is TRBV5-1 and J is TRBJ2-3; D unresolved. Germline loops: CDR1 SGHRS, CDR2 YFSETQ. The CDR3 consists of 16 residues. The V end was cut by 0 bases, the J end by 2 bases, with 13 bases between. The CDR3 here is CASSLALDGFTDTQYF. CDR3 in DNA: TGCGCCAGCAGCTTGGCGTTGGACGGGTTCACAGATACGCAGTATTTT.

The chain employs TRBV5-4 and TRBJ1-2; TRBD1 aligns across 9 bases. J lost 8 bases, V lost 6 bases, and 14 bases had no gene match. Germline lookup yields CDR1 SGHNT and CDR2 YYREEE (reference sequence). The CDR3 covers 15 residues. This chain's CDR3 is CASNRAGTGIGGYTF. The CDR3 DNA reads as TGTGCCAGCAATAGGGCCGGGACAGGGATAGGAGGCTACACCTTC.

The V gene is TRBV30, the J gene TRBJ1-1; D unresolved. Germline-derived CDR1 and CDR2 are GTSNPN and SVGIG (reference sequence). The CDR3 is made up of 10 amino acids. The germline V and J ends were trimmed by 2 bases and 6 bases, with 4 bases remaining between them. The CDR3: CAWSRSEAFF. The CDR3 nucleotides read TGTGCCTGGAGTAGGTCTGAAGCTTTCTTT.

The chain carries TRBV7-2 and TRBJ1-6; D ambiguous. From germline, CDR1 is SGHTA and CDR2 FQGNSA. CDR3 length: 14 residues. Trimming stripped 3 bases from V and 7 bases from J, with 10 bases between. The CDR3 reads CASSFSEGNSPLHF. Written as DNA, the CDR3 is TGTGCCAGCAGCTTCTCGGAGGGAAATTCACCCCTCCACTTT.

The chain links TRBV4-2 to TRBJ2-7; 10 nucleotides match TRBD2. The germline V gene has CDR1 LGHNA and CDR2 YNFKEQ. This CDR3 comprises 17 residues. J was trimmed by 2 bases and V by 0 bases; bases with no gene match: 7. Here the CDR3 reads CASSQDEGLAKTYEQYF. CDR3 in DNA: TGTGCCAGCAGCCAAGACGAGGGACTAGCGAAAACCTACGAGCAGTACTTC.